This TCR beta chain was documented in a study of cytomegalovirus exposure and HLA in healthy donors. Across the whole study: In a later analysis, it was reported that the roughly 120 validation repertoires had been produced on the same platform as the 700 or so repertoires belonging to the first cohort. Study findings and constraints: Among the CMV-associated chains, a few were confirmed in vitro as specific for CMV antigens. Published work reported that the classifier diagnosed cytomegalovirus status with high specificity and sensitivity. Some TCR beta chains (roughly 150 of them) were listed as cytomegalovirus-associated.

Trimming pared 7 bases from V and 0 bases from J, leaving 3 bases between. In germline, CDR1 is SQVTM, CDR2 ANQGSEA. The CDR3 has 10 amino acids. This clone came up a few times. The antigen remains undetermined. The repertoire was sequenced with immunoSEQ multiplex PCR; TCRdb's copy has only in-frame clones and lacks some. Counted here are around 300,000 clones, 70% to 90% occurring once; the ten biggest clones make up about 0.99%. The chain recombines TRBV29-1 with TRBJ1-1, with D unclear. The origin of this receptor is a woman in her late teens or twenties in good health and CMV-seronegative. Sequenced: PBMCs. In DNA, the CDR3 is TGCAGCGGAGTGAACACTGAAGCTTTCTTT. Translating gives CSGVNTEAFF.